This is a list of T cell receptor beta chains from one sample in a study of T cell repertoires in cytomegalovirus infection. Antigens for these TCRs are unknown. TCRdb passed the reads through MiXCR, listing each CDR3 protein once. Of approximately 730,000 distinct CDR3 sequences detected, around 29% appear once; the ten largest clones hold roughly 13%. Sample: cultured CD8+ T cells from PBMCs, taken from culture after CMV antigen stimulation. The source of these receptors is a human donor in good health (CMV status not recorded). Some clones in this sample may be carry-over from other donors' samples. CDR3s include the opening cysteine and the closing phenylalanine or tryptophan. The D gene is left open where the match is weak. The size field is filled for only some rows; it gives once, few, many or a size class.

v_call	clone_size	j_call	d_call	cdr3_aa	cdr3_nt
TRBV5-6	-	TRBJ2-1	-	CASSWGQASGEFPPYNEQFF	TGTGCCAGCAGCTGGGGACAGGCTAGCGGGGAGTTTCCTCCATACAATGAGCAGTTCTTC
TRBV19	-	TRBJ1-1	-	CAAGDYNTEAFF	TGTGCCGCGGGGGATTATAACACTGAAGCTTTCTTT
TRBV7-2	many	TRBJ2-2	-	CASSLNGARSGELFF	TGTGCCAGCAGCTTAAACGGGGCCCGAAGCGGGGAGCTGTTTTTT
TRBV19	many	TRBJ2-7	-	CASSPGISYEQYF	TGTGCCAGCAGCCCCGGGATTTCCTACGAGCAGTACTTC
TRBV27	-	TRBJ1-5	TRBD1	CASRTGTGDLQPQHF	TGTGCCAGCAGGACCGGGACAGGGGATCTTCAGCCCCAGCATTTT
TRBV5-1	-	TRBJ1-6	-	CASSQPGDYNSPLHF	TGCGCCAGCAGCCAACCGGGGGATTATAATTCACCCCTCCACTTT
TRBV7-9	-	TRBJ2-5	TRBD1	CASSSEFGTGPETQYF	TGTGCCAGCAGCTCCGAATTCGGGACAGGGCCAGAGACCCAGTACTTC
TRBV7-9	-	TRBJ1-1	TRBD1	CASSFKGANTEAFF	TGTGCCAGCAGCTTCAAGGGGGCGAACACTGAAGCTTTCTTT
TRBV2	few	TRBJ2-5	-	CATNLQETQYF	TGTGCCACCAATCTTCAAGAGACCCAGTACTTC
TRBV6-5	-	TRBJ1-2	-	CASGLREGYTF	TGTGCCAGCGGACTCCGGGAGGGCTACACCTTC
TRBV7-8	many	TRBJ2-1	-	CASSWGHWEGDEQFF	TGTGCCAGCAGCTGGGGACACTGGGAGGGGGATGAGCAGTTCTTC
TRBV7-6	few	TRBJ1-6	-	CASSVGGLDNSPLHF	TGTGCCAGCTCCGTTGGGGGCCTAGATAATTCACCCCTCCACTTT
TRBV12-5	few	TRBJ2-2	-	CASGFRLNQEGGELFF	TGTGCTAGTGGTTTTCGGCTAAATCAAGAGGGCGGGGAGCTGTTTTTT
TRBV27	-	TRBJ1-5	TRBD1	CASGPTGINQPQHF	TGTGCCAGCGGGCCGACAGGGATCAATCAGCCCCAGCATTTT
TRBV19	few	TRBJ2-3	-	CASKVGAWADTQYF	TGTGCCAGTAAAGTAGGGGCCTGGGCCGATACGCAGTATTTT
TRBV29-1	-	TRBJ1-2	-	CSVDRGEYYYGYTF	TGCAGCGTTGACAGGGGCGAGTACTACTATGGCTACACCTTC
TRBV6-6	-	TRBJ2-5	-	CASSYSRVGRQETQYF	TGTGCCAGCAGTTACTCGAGAGTCGGCCGCCAAGAGACCCAGTACTTC
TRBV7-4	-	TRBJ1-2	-	CASSLSGRGTFDYGYTF	TGTGCCAGCAGCTTATCGGGCAGGGGAACTTTCGACTATGGCTACACCTTC
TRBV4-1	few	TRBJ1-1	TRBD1	CASSQGTGAPVPEAFF	TGCGCCAGCAGCCAAGGGACAGGGGCGCCAGTCCCTGAAGCTTTCTTT
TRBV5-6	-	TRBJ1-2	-	CASSLYRLLNYGYTF	TGTGCCAGCAGCTTATACAGGTTGTTAAACTATGGCTACACCTTC